This entry lists 20 T cell receptor beta chains sequenced from one sample in a study of T cell changes during pregnancy in multiple sclerosis. Generated by immunoSEQ multiplex PCR, the TCRdb table keeps only in-frame clones and is missing some. Among roughly 64,000 clones, about 90% were seen once, and the ten largest hold 5% to 7.5%. Specimen: peripheral blood, collected in the third trimester of pregnancy. These receptor sequences come from a female donor in good health, enrolled as a control in a pregnancy study.

The rearrangement uses TRBV20-1 and TRBJ1-1; D uncertain. V was trimmed by 7 bases and J by 4 bases, leaving 10 bases between them. Germline V gene sequence: CDR1 DFQATT, CDR2 SNEGSKA (reference sequence). The CDR3 length is 11 residues. The CDR3 coding sequence is TGCAGTGGGACCCGGGGCACTGAAGCTTTCTTT. This codes for CSGTRGTEAFF.

The chain recombines TRBV18 with TRBJ2-2, with no clear D. V shed 0 bases and J shed 10 bases, with 9 bases lying between them. Per the germline V gene, CDR1 is KGHSH and CDR2 is LQKENI. There are 13 residues in the CDR3. The CDR3, as DNA: TGTGCCAGCTCACCACCGGTAGGAGAGGAGCTGTTTTTT. The encoded protein is CASSPPVGEELFF.

This clone was detected only once. This chain joins TRBV18 and TRBJ2-5; 10 nucleotides match TRBD1. Trimming took 3 bases from V and 5 from J; bases not matched to a gene: 9. The CDR3 consists of 16 residues. Per the germline V gene, CDR1 is KGHSH and CDR2 is LQKENI. The CDR3 DNA reads as TGTGCCAGCTCACCTCAAGGACAGGGGGTCGGGGAGACCCAGTACTTC. Translated, it gives CASSPQGQGVGETQYF.

CDR3 in amino acids: CASSYGTSGRSGETQYF. CDR3 in DNA: TGCGCCAGCAGCTACGGGACTAGCGGGAGGTCGGGGGAGACCCAGTACTTC. This sequence joins TRBV5-1 and TRBJ2-5; TRBD2 matches 15 bases. The germline V gene has CDR1 SGHRS and CDR2 YFSETQ. The V segment lost 3 bases and the J segment 5 bases; nucleotides outside the gene matches: 8. The CDR3 runs to 17 residues. Full variable domain (outside the CDR3, taken from reference TRBV5-1 and TRBJ2-5): KAGVTQTPRYLIKTRGQQVTLSCSPISGHRSVSWYQQTPGQGLQFLFEYFSETQRNKGNFPGRFSGRQFSNSRSEMNVSTLELGDSALYLCASSYGTSGRSGETQYFGPGTRLLVL.

This clone was seen more than once but under ten times. V usage is TRBV30 and J usage is TRBJ1-2; D unresolved. Per the germline V gene, CDR1 is GTSNPN and CDR2 is SVGIG (reference sequence). V was shortened by 2 bases and J by 8 bases, with 9 bases between the two germline ends. CDR3 size: 11 residues. The CDR3 sequence: CAWSSGGGYTF. The CDR3 DNA sequence: TGTGCCTGGAGTTCAGGTGGGGGCTACACCTTC.

The V call is TRBV18, the J call TRBJ1-1; perhaps TRBD1 as D (5 bases). The V gene's germline CDR1 is KGHSH and CDR2 LQKENI. The length of the CDR3 is 14 residues. V was clipped by 2 bases and J by 8 bases, with 15 bases between them. CDR3 protein: CASSPSGGGGEAFF. The CDR3 nucleotides are TGTGCCAGCTCACCATCGGGGGGAGGAGGGGAAGCTTTCTTT.

The V gene is TRBV5-1, the J gene TRBJ2-5; 8 nucleotides line up with TRBD1. The V segment lost 0 bases and the J segment 8 bases; nucleotides outside the gene matches: 3. The CDR3 sequence is 13 residues long. Germline V gene data show CDR1 as SGHRS and CDR2 as YFSETQ. CDR3 loop: CASSLDDRGTQYF. Here the CDR3 DNA reads TGCGCCAGCAGCTTGGACGACAGGGGAACCCAGTACTTC.

This chain joins TRBV14 and TRBJ1-1; D remains ambiguous. Germline V lookup: CDR1 SGHDN, CDR2 FVKESK. Trimming left V 1 base short and J 3 bases short, with 15 bases between. CDR3 length: 16 residues. The DNA for the CDR3 is TGTGCCAGCAGCCAAGGTGCAGCCTGGGAGGACACTGAAGCTTTCTTT. It codes for CASSQGAAWEDTEAFF.

The gene calls are TRBV7-2 and TRBJ2-3; unclear D gene. V was pared by 2 bases and J by 3 bases, with 9 bases between. This CDR3 comprises 14 residues. Germline CDR1 is SGHTA and CDR2 is FQGNSA. The CDR3 here is CASSLSHATDTQYF. CDR3 nucleotide sequence: TGTGCCAGCAGCTTAAGCCACGCGACAGATACGCAGTATTTT.

The rearrangement uses TRBV25-1 and TRBJ2-1; TRBD2 might be the D (7 bases). Germline V CDR1 and CDR2: MGHDK, SYGVNS. This CDR3 has 16 amino acids. The ends were cut back, 4 bases at V and 9 bases at J, with 22 bases in the middle. The CDR3, as DNA: TGTGCCAGCAGTGGGGGGGGCGTGACTAGTTTTACTGAGCAGTTCTTC. It encodes CASSGGGVTSFTEQFF.

This rearrangement joins TRBV7-9 to TRBJ2-7; D unclear. This CDR3 spans 12 amino acids. From germline, CDR1 is SEHNR and CDR2 FQNEAQ (reference sequence). Between the trimmed V and J ends, which lost 5 bases and 2 bases, there was a span of 7 bases. CDR3 region: CASSVVAYEQYF. The CDR3 region has the DNA TGTGCCAGCAGCGTCGTCGCCTACGAGCAGTACTTC.

The V gene is TRBV11-2, the J gene TRBJ2-5, with 7 bases fitting TRBD1. This CDR3 spans 18 amino acids. V lost 0 bases and J lost 7; bases outside the gene matches: 17. Germline-derived CDR1 and CDR2 are SGHAT and FQNNGV. The CDR3: CASSLESRSEGAEGTQYF. As DNA, the CDR3 is TGTGCCAGCAGCTTAGAGTCCAGGAGTGAGGGGGCTGAGGGGACCCAGTACTTC.

The chain combines TRBV6-1 with TRBJ2-1; 16 nucleotides line up with TRBD2. V was clipped by 4 bases and J by 9 bases; unmatched bases: 15. Looked up from germline, CDR1 is MNHNS and CDR2 is SASEGT. The CDR3 covers 19 residues. CDR3 loop: CASSATGAGTSGGAAEQFF. CDR3 sequence (DNA): TGTGCCAGCAGTGCGACAGGGGCCGGGACTAGCGGGGGGGCAGCTGAGCAGTTCTTC.

This chain links TRBV19 with TRBJ1-1; possible D gene TRBD1, 5 bases. V lost 4 bases and J 5 bases, leaving 11 bases between the germline ends. Germline V lookup: CDR1 LNHDA, CDR2 SQIVND (reference sequence). The CDR3 loop spans 13 amino acids. The CDR3 sequence is CASSNLGGTEAFF. The CDR3 region has the DNA TGTGCCAGTAGTAACCTTGGGGGGACTGAAGCTTTCTTT.

The V and J genes are TRBV7-7 and TRBJ1-3; possible D gene TRBD1, 6 bases. Between the trimmed V and J ends, which lost 1 base and 0 bases, there was a span of 7 bases. Germline V gene data show CDR1 as SSHAT and CDR2 as FNYEAQ (reference sequence). This CDR3 comprises 15 residues. The chain's CDR3 is CASSLGGGSGNTIYF. The CDR3, as DNA: TGTGCCAGCAGCTTAGGAGGGGGCTCTGGAAACACCATATATTTT.

The chain couples TRBV5-1 to TRBJ1-4; a weak D match, TRBD1 (5 bases). Deletions cut 0 bases from V and 1 base from J, with 7 bases between. This CDR3 is 15 amino acids long. Germline V gives CDR1 SGHRS, CDR2 YFSETQ. The CDR3 here is CASSLGGVTNEKLFF. CDR3 nucleotide sequence: TGCGCCAGCAGCTTGGGGGGGGTAACTAATGAAAAACTGTTTTTT.

The CDR3 sequence is CAWSTDRERGYTF. The CDR3, as DNA: TGTGCCTGGAGTACAGACAGGGAGCGGGGCTACACCTTC. This rearrangement joins TRBV30 to TRBJ1-2, with 7 positions matching TRBD1. The CDR3 length is 13 residues. After removal of 2 bases from V and 8 bases from J, the junction contained 8 bases not matched to a gene. Germline CDR1 GTSNPN, CDR2 SVGIG (reference sequence).

The chain carries TRBV18 and TRBJ1-1; D perhaps matches TRBD1 (5 bases). Germline V lookup: CDR1 KGHSH, CDR2 LQKENI. V lost 3 bases and J 4 bases, leaving 9 bases between the germline ends. There are 13 residues in the CDR3. The CDR3: CASSPQGPTEAFF. CDR3 DNA: TGTGCCAGCTCACCGCAGGGTCCCACTGAAGCTTTCTTT.

The V and J genes are TRBV10-3 and TRBJ2-7; 9 bases fit TRBD1. The germline V gene encodes CDR1 ENHRY and CDR2 SYGVKD. This CDR3 region has 17 residues. V shed 0 bases and J 3 bases; nucleotides not matched to a gene: 9. For the CDR3, the DNA is TGTGCCATCAGTGAGTCTCGGACAGGGGCGCTTAGCTACGAGCAGTACTTC. It yields the protein CAISESRTGALSYEQYF.

A single count supports this clone. The J gene is TRBJ1-5, the V gene TRBV6-6, with unresolved D. V was trimmed by 4 bases and J by 0 bases, leaving 10 bases between them. This CDR3 region has 15 residues. Germline V gene lookup returns CDR1 MNHNY and CDR2 SVGAGI (reference sequence). CDR3 DNA: TGTGCCAGCAGTTTGGGAGGTGATAGCAATCAGCCCCAGCATTTT. Amino acids: CASSLGGDSNQPQHF.